These 25 T cell receptor beta chains were sequenced from one sample in a study of T cells in Graves' hyperthyroidism and ophthalmopathy. The investigators amplified TCR beta CDR3 regions from RNA transcripts. Carried out on the TCR CDR3, a first-round RT-PCR used the HTBI primer set. TCRdb itself ran the multiplex PCR reads through MiXCR, one entry per CDR3 protein. The profile covers 450,000 to 600,000 distinct CDR3 sequences, with just under 20% appearing a single time and around 50% taken by the ten largest. The sequenced sample was blood. The receptors here all came from a man aged 40-49 years with Graves' ophthalmopathy.

This clonotype was seen many times. The chain carries TRBV10-3 and TRBJ2-7, with D hard to call. Trimming took 3 bases from V and 1 from J, leaving 4 bases between them. CDR3 size: 12 residues. Germline V gives CDR1 ENHRY, CDR2 SYGVKD. The CDR3 nucleotides are TGTGCCATCAGTGACAGGTCCTACGAGCAGTACTTC. Its translation: CAISDRSYEQYF.

The chain joins TRBV3-1 to TRBJ1-3; D gene unclear. The CDR3 sequence is 16 residues long. Germline V gene data show CDR1 as LGHDT and CDR2 as YNNKEL (reference sequence). Trimming took 3 bases from V and 0 from J, leaving 12 bases between them. In DNA form, the CDR3 reads TGTGCCAGCAGCCACATCCGGGAGAGCTCTGGAAACACCATATATTTT. Amino acid sequence: CASSHIRESSGNTIYF.

This clonotype was counted many times. V gene TRBV6-6 combines with J gene TRBJ2-1; D not certain. Germline loops: CDR1 MNHNY, CDR2 SVGAGI (reference sequence). Trimming cost V 2 bases and J 0 bases, with 11 bases left between them. The CDR3 extends over 16 amino acids. The CDR3 sequence: CASSYGQALSYNEQFF. In DNA, the CDR3 is TGTGCCAGCAGTTACGGGCAGGCCCTCTCCTACAATGAGCAGTTCTTC.

In its sample, this clonotype was seen many times. The V call is TRBV28, the J call TRBJ1-5; 7 bases align to TRBD1. The CDR3 totals 15 residues. Germline-derived CDR1 and CDR2 are MDHEN and SYDVKM. V dropped 5 bases and J dropped 3; count of bases not matched to a gene: 7. In DNA form, the CDR3 reads TGTGCCAGCAGTGCACCGACAGGGAACAATCAGCCCCAGCATTTT. It yields the protein CASSAPTGNNQPQHF. Full variable domain (rest looked up from reference TRBV28 and TRBJ1-5): DVKVTQSSRYLVKRTGEKVFLECVQDMDHENMFWYRQDPGLGLRLIYFSYDVKMKEKGDIPEGYSVSREKKERFSLILESASTNQTSMYLCASSAPTGNNQPQHFGDGTRLSIL.

J is TRBJ2-1 and V is TRBV9; D possibly corresponds to TRBD1 (6 bases). V was clipped by 0 bases and J by 5 bases, with 12 bases between them. CDR3 size: 15 residues. Germline V CDR1 and CDR2: SGDLS, YYNGEE. CDR3 nucleotides: TGTGCCAGCAGCGTAGTGGGGGACACCGACAATGAGCAGTTCTTC. It is translated as CASSVVGDTDNEQFF. The variable domain in full, with the rest retrieved from reference TRBV9 and TRBJ2-1, is DSGVTQTPKHLITATGQRVTLRCSPRSGDLSVYWYQQSLDQGLQFLIQYYNGEERAKGNILERFSAQQFPDLHSELNLSSLELGDSALYFCASSVVGDTDNEQFFGPGTRLTVL.

The table lists this clonotype with many counts. This chain uses TRBV3-1 with TRBJ1-1; D gene uncertain. The V end lost 1 base, the J end lost 5 bases, and 8 bases lay between the germline ends. Germline V lookup: CDR1 LGHDT, CDR2 YNNKEL (reference sequence). CDR3 size: 13 residues. The CDR3 loop reads CASSQAGGTEAFF. CDR3 bases: TGTGCCAGCAGCCAAGCGGGAGGGACTGAAGCTTTCTTT. Drawing the rest from reference TRBV3-1 and TRBJ1-1, the complete variable domain is DTAVSQTPKYLVTQMGNDKSIKCEQNLGHDTMYWYKQDSKKFLKIMFSYNNKELIINETVPNRFSPKSPDKAHLNLHINSLELGDSAVYFCASSQAGGTEAFFGQGTRLTVV.

The chain is built from TRBV29-1 and TRBJ2-5; 9 bases map to TRBD1. The V gene end was trimmed by 6 bases and the J gene end by 10 bases; junction bases not matched to a gene: 9. This CDR3 comprises 12 residues. Per germline, CDR1 SQVTM and CDR2 ANQGSEA. As DNA, the CDR3 is TGCAGCGTCTCCCCGGGACAGGGTAACCAGTACTTC. Translated, it gives CSVSPGQGNQYF.

There are many counts of this clonotype. This rearrangement joins TRBV3-1 to TRBJ1-5, with D unclear. CDR1 and CDR2 (germline): LGHDT, YNNKEL (reference sequence). This CDR3 spans 15 amino acids. V was trimmed by 0 bases and J by 4 bases, leaving 10 bases between them. The CDR3 reads CASSQDTLENQPQHF. The CDR3, as DNA: TGTGCCAGCAGCCAAGACACCCTGGAAAATCAGCCCCAGCATTTT. The variable domain in full, with the rest retrieved from reference TRBV3-1 and TRBJ1-5, is DTAVSQTPKYLVTQMGNDKSIKCEQNLGHDTMYWYKQDSKKFLKIMFSYNNKELIINETVPNRFSPKSPDKAHLNLHINSLELGDSAVYFCASSQDTLENQPQHFGDGTRLSIL.

This clonotype was picked up many times. The chain joins TRBV12-3 or TRBV12-4 to TRBJ2-5; 11 bases map to TRBD1. The ends lost 6 bases at V and 5 bases at J; junction bases unmatched: 8. The CDR3 extends over 15 amino acids. CDR3 DNA sequence: TGTGCCAGCAGCGCCGGACAGGGGGCGTTGGAGACCCAGTACTTC. It is translated as CASSAGQGALETQYF.

This clonotype was seen a handful of times. V is TRBV28 and J is TRBJ2-5; TRBD2 agrees at 7 bases. The CDR3 sequence is 14 residues long. Trimming cost V 5 bases and J 3 bases; bases outside gene matches: 6. CDR1 and CDR2 from the germline V gene are MDHEN and SYDVKM. This CDR3 is CASSLRGREETQYF. Here the CDR3 DNA reads TGTGCCAGCAGTCTGCGGGGGAGGGAAGAGACCCAGTACTTC.

The rearrangement joins TRBV4-1 to TRBJ2-5; TRBD1 matches at 8 bases. This CDR3 contains 16 residues. The V and J ends lost 0 bases and 1 base, in that order; junction bases with no gene match: 4. CDR1 is MGHRA, CDR2 YSYEKL, per germline. DNA for the CDR3: TGCGCCAGCAGCCAAGATCCCCAGGGGGCCCAAGAGACCCAGTACTTC. It yields the protein CASSQDPQGAQETQYF.

This sequence joins TRBV20-1 and TRBJ1-5; D gene unclear. Per germline, CDR1 DFQATT and CDR2 SNEGSKA (reference sequence). CDR3 length: 13 amino acids. The germline V and J ends were trimmed by 6 bases and 4 bases, with 13 bases remaining between them. In DNA form, the CDR3 reads TGCAGTGCCCACCCCTGGGAGAATCAGCCCCAGCATTTT. Translating gives CSAHPWENQPQHF.

The chain links TRBV7-2 to TRBJ1-4; maybe TRBD1 (6 bases). The CDR3 loop spans 17 amino acids. Germline V gene lookup returns CDR1 SGHTA and CDR2 FQGNSA. V was pared by 0 bases and J by 7 bases, with 18 bases between. Here the CDR3 DNA reads TGTGCCAGCAGCTTAGCGGACGGACAGAACCTTCCTGAAAAACTGTTTTTT. Amino acid sequence: CASSLADGQNLPEKLFF.

The V gene is TRBV5-4, the J gene TRBJ2-1; no clear D gene. Germline CDR1 reads SGHNT; CDR2 reads YYREEE (reference sequence). The ends were cut back, 4 bases at V and 0 bases at J, with 11 bases in the middle. This CDR3 has 15 residues. CDR3 in amino acids: CASSIDQSSYNEQFF. For the CDR3, the DNA is TGTGCCAGCAGCATAGACCAGAGCTCCTACAATGAGCAGTTCTTC. Full variable domain (missing parts from reference TRBV5-4 and TRBJ2-1): ETGVTQSPTHLIKTRGQQVTLRCSSQSGHNTVSWYQQALGQGPQFIFQYYREEENGRGNFPPRFSGLQFPNYSSELNVNALELDDSALYLCASSIDQSSYNEQFFGPGTRLTVL.

The rearrangement links TRBV7-9 to TRBJ1-2; a weak D match, TRBD1 (5 bases). The germline V gene has CDR1 SEHNR and CDR2 FQNEAQ (reference sequence). The CDR3 has 16 residues. Trimming cost V 8 bases and J 3 bases, with 22 bases left between them. CDR3 protein: CASSGPLFLSDYGYTF. The CDR3 nucleotides are TGTGCCAGCTCAGGGCCTCTTTTCTTATCCGACTATGGCTACACCTTC.

This chain uses TRBV5-8 with TRBJ2-6; TRBD1 agrees at 10 bases. The V and J ends lost 3 bases and 1 base, in that order; junction bases with no gene match: 7. This CDR3 region has 18 residues. Germline CDR1 is SGHTS and CDR2 is YDEGEE. The CDR3, as DNA: TGTGCCAGCAGCTACCCGGGACAGGGGATTTCTGGGGCCAACGTCCTGACTTTC. Its translation is CASSYPGQGISGANVLTF.

In the case of this clonotype: With a much larger clone just one base away, this may be a read error. The J gene is TRBJ1-2, the V gene TRBV6-2 or TRBV6-3; no clear D. V was trimmed by 2 bases and J by 1 base, leaving 11 bases between them. The CDR3 is 15 amino acids. Germline lookup yields CDR1 MNHEY and CDR2 SVGEGT. CDR3 sequence (DNA): TGTGCCAGCAGTTACGCGAGACAAAATAACTATGGCTACACCTTC. Translated, it gives CASSYARQNNYGYTF.

A few counts support this clonotype. The chain uses TRBV7-8 and TRBJ2-2, with 7 positions matching TRBD1. This CDR3 region has 16 residues. The V gene end was trimmed by 5 bases and the J gene end by 1 base; junction bases not matched to a gene: 7. Germline V gives CDR1 SGHVS, CDR2 FQNEAQ. The CDR3 DNA is TGTGCCAGCAGCAACCACAGGGGATTGAACACCGGGGAGCTGTTTTTT. Protein: CASSNHRGLNTGELFF.

Note on this clonotype: This clone may be a read error of a much larger clone one base away. The chain recombines TRBV4-1 with TRBJ1-1; D ambiguous. CDR1 and CDR2 (germline): MGHRA, YSYEKL. V was cut by 1 base and J by 4 bases, with 7 bases left in between. The CDR3 consists of 13 residues. The CDR3 region is CASSQGVGTEAFF. The CDR3 region has the DNA TGCGCCAGCAGCCAAGGGGTGGGCACTGAAGCTTTCTTT.

This chain joins TRBV25-1 and TRBJ2-3, with a tentative D call TRBD2 (6 bases). Per germline, CDR1 MGHDK and CDR2 SYGVNS. CDR3 length: 15 amino acids. V shed 8 bases and J shed 2 bases, with 17 bases lying between them. The DNA of the CDR3 is TGTGCCAGCCGTGGGGGGAACCTAGCCACAGATACGCAGTATTTT. It encodes CASRGGNLATDTQYF.

At least ten counts were recorded for this clonotype. The chain is built from TRBV7-2 and TRBJ2-2, with D uncertain. V lost 3 bases, J lost 4 bases, and 12 bases lay in between. Germline V CDR1 and CDR2: SGHTA, FQGNSA. This CDR3 is built from 15 residues. CDR3: CASSFRGRTTGELFF. CDR3 DNA: TGTGCCAGCAGCTTCCGAGGCAGGACCACCGGGGAGCTGTTTTTT.

This clonotype was seen repeatedly, ten times or more. The CDR3 DNA reads TGTGCCAGCAGTCCCCGGTGGGGCAATGAGCAGTTCTTC. It translates to CASSPRWGNEQFF. This chain uses TRBV2 with TRBJ2-1, with D hard to call. CDR3 length: 13 amino acids. Germline values: CDR1 SNHLY, CDR2 FYNNEI. V lost 5 bases to trimming and J lost 6 bases, with 11 bases between them.

Turning to this clonotype: A junction boundary mismatches the germline segment, possibly from a read error. J is TRBJ2-1 and V is TRBV7-9, with 12 bases matching TRBD2. From germline, CDR1 is SEHNR and CDR2 FQNEAQ (reference sequence). CDR3 length: 19 residues. The CDR3 sequence: CASSSDGLAGRSSCNEQFF. Here the CDR3 DNA reads TGTGCCAGCAGCTCGGACGGACTAGCGGGAAGATCTTCCTGCAATGAGCAGTTCTTC. The whole variable domain, remainder taken from reference TRBV7-9 and TRBJ2-1, is DTGVSQNPRHKITKRGQNVTFRCDPISEHNRLYWYRQTLGQGPEFLTYFQNEAQLEKSRLLSDRFSAERPKGSFSTLEIQRTEQGDSAMYLCASSSDGLAGRSSCNEQFFGPGTRLTVL.

This clonotype has ten or more counts. The chain uses TRBV7-8 and TRBJ1-1; D gene ambiguous. The CDR3 runs 13 residues. Trimming took 4 bases from V and 3 from J, leaving 9 bases between them. CDR1 and CDR2 from the germline V gene are SGHVS and FQNEAQ. CDR3 sequence reads: CASSSGEDTEAFF. The DNA for the CDR3 is TGTGCCAGCAGCTCCGGGGAGGACACTGAAGCTTTCTTT.

The chain links TRBV2 to TRBJ1-6; no firm D call. Trimming left V 1 base short and J 11 bases short, with 12 bases between. CDR1 SNHLY and CDR2 FYNNEI come from the germline V gene. CDR3 length: 14 amino acids. In nucleotides, the CDR3 is TGTGCCAGCAGTGAAGTGGCCTCCAATGCACCCCTCCACTTT. The encoded protein is CASSEVASNAPLHF. The full variable domain, with the rest looked up from reference TRBV2 and TRBJ1-6, is EPEVTQTPSHQVTQMGQEVILRCVPISNHLYFYWYRQILGQKVEFLVSFYNNEISEKSEIFDDQFSVERPDGSNFTLKIRSTKLEDSAMYFCASSEVASNAPLHFGNGTRLTVT.